The 30 T cell receptor beta chains reported below all come from one sample, sequenced in a study of blood T cell repertoires in COVID-19. Repertoires were generated with immunoSEQ multiplex PCR, while TCRdb's copy carries only in-frame clones and drops some. The sample lists roughly 120,000 clones; around four fifths were seen once. Sequencing was carried out using peripheral blood. The receptors come from a man in his sixties or seventies with active or convalescent COVID-19.

This chain links TRBV5-6 with TRBJ2-6, with 8 bases aligning to TRBD1. The germline V gene encodes CDR1 SGHDT and CDR2 YYEEEE. V lost 2 bases and J lost 2; bases outside the gene matches: 3. The CDR3 is 16 residues long. The DNA of the CDR3 is TGTGCCAGCAGCTTTTTACAGGGGGCTGGGGCCAACGTCCTGACTTTC. It specifies CASSFLQGAGANVLTF. Variable domain in full (rest from reference TRBV5-6 and TRBJ2-6): DAGVTQSPTHLIKTRGQQVTLRCSPKSGHDTVSWYQQALGQGPQFIFQYYEEEERQRGNFPDRFSGHQFPNYSSELNVNALLLGDSALYLCASSFLQGAGANVLTFGAGSRLTVL.

The rearrangement uses TRBV29-1 and TRBJ2-3, with 10 bases that match TRBD2. J was trimmed by 2 bases and V by 3 bases; bases with no gene match: 5. This CDR3 spans 15 amino acids. The germline V gene encodes CDR1 SQVTM and CDR2 ANQGSEA. CDR3 in amino acids: CSVDSGRAHTDTQYF. The CDR3 nucleotides are TGCAGCGTTGACAGCGGGAGGGCCCACACAGATACGCAGTATTTT.

The rearrangement joins TRBV19 to TRBJ1-2; the D gene is possibly TRBD1 (5 bases). The CDR3 covers 14 residues. CDR1 and CDR2 from the germline V gene are LNHDA and SQIVND (reference sequence). With 4 bases removed from V and 4 bases from J, the gap between germline ends came to 13 bases. In DNA form, the CDR3 reads TGTGCCAGTAGTAAGCAGGGTTTTGGCTATGGCTACACCTTC. Amino acid sequence: CASSKQGFGYGYTF.

This chain connects TRBV4-3 to TRBJ1-2; D is unresolved. Germline V lookup: CDR1 LGHNA, CDR2 YSLEER. Trimming took off 5 bases at V and 0 bases at J, with 10 bases between the two ends. The CDR3 contains 14 residues. Here the CDR3 DNA reads TGCGCCAGCAGCGCACAGTTAGCTAACTATGGCTACACCTTC. The encoded protein is CASSAQLANYGYTF.

The CDR3 nucleotides read TGTGCCAGCAGTGAATATGACAGCCTGTCAAACACTGAAGCTTTCTTT. It is translated as CASSEYDSLSNTEAFF. The gene calls are TRBV25-1 and TRBJ1-1; perhaps TRBD1 as D (5 bases). Looked up from germline, CDR1 is MGHDK and CDR2 is SYGVNS. The CDR3 is 16 residues long. Between the trimmed V and J ends, which lost 0 bases and 2 bases, there was a span of 13 bases.

The chain couples TRBV5-1 to TRBJ2-2, with TRBD2 matching 8 bases. J lost 1 base, V lost 3 bases, and 5 bases had no gene match. The CDR3 is 16 amino acids. The V gene's germline CDR1 is SGHRS and CDR2 YFSETQ. This chain's CDR3 is CASSSTGTRNTGELFF. For the CDR3, the DNA is TGCGCCAGCAGCTCTACCGGGACTAGGAACACCGGGGAGCTGTTTTTT.

The rearrangement links TRBV5-1 to TRBJ2-3, with 12 nucleotides matching TRBD2. The CDR3 runs to 16 residues. The ends lost 4 bases at V and 5 bases at J; junction bases unmatched: 8. From germline, CDR1 is SGHRS and CDR2 YFSETQ. For the CDR3, the DNA is TGCGCCAGCAGCAGAGCTAGCGGGGGGGCCGTAGATACGCAGTATTTT. This encodes CASSRASGGAVDTQYF.

The chain couples TRBV30 to TRBJ1-2; 9 nucleotides line up with TRBD1. Trimming removed 3 bases from V and 2 bases from J; junction bases left unmatched: 7. From germline, CDR1 is GTSNPN and CDR2 SVGIG (reference sequence). The CDR3 is 15 residues long. The CDR3 reads CAWRKTGGYNYGYTF. CDR3 coding DNA: TGTGCCTGGAGGAAAACAGGGGGCTACAACTATGGCTACACCTTC.

The chain has TRBV21-1 and TRBJ2-5; the D call TRBD1 from the table was never checked on the DNA. TRBV21-1 counts as a pseudogene. This CDR3 is 14 amino acids long. CDR3 loop: CASSNCWEGADQYF. The DNA of the CDR3 is TGTGCCAGCAGCAACTGTTGGGAAGGGGCCGACCAGTACTTC.

The V call is TRBV11-3, the J call TRBJ2-3, with TRBD2 matching over 12 bases. J lost 5 bases, V lost 5 bases, and 8 bases had no gene match. Germline CDR1 is SGHNT and CDR2 is YENEEA. The length of the CDR3 is 16 residues. CDR3 residues: CASSEASGGAVDTQYF. CDR3 DNA sequence: TGTGCCAGCAGCGAAGCTAGCGGGGGGGCCGTAGATACGCAGTATTTT. The full variable domain, in which reference TRBV11-3 and TRBJ2-3 provide the parts outside the CDR3, is EAGVVQSPRYKIIEKKQPVAFWCNPISGHNTLYWYLQNLGQGPELLIRYENEEAVDDSQLPKDRFSAERLKGVDSTLKIQPAELGDSAVYLCASSEASGGAVDTQYFGPGTRLTVL.

The J gene is TRBJ2-5, the V gene TRBV7-9, with TRBD1 matching 7 bases. Germline CDR1 is SEHNR and CDR2 is FQNEAQ (reference sequence). The CDR3 runs to 15 residues. V was clipped by 5 bases and J by 2 bases; unmatched bases: 8. The CDR3 DNA reads TGTGCCAGCAGCCCGGGACAGACCGCGCAAGAGACCCAGTACTTC. It encodes CASSPGQTAQETQYF.

This chain links TRBV3-1 (or the pseudogene TRBV3-2) with TRBJ1-3; D unclear. Looked up from germline, CDR1 is LGHDT and CDR2 is YNNKEL (reference sequence). This CDR3 region has 16 residues. Trimming took 2 bases from V and 0 from J, leaving 11 bases between them. CDR3 loop: CASSQSPYSSGNTIYF. DNA of the CDR3: TGTGCCAGCAGCCAATCTCCCTACAGCTCTGGAAACACCATATATTTT.

The chain joins TRBV10-2 to TRBJ2-6, with no clear D. The V end was cut by 4 bases, the J end by 4 bases, with 14 bases between. There are 16 residues in the CDR3. In germline, CDR1 is WSHSY, CDR2 SAAADI. This chain's CDR3 is CASSGAGVGGANVLTF. Written as DNA, the CDR3 is TGCGCCAGCAGTGGGGCCGGCGTCGGCGGGGCCAACGTCCTGACTTTC.

The chain has TRBV7-9 and TRBJ2-7; 11 bases agree with TRBD2. The CDR3 runs to 15 residues. V lost 5 bases, J lost 2 bases, and 5 bases stayed unmatched. The germline V gene encodes CDR1 SEHNR and CDR2 FQNEAQ (reference sequence). CDR3 residues: CASSQGLAETYEQYF. The CDR3 bases are TGTGCCAGCAGCCAGGGACTAGCGGAAACCTACGAGCAGTACTTC.

The chain has TRBV6-5 and TRBJ2-7, with 10 bases that match TRBD1. CDR3 length: 15 residues. V was pared by 6 bases and J by 5 bases, with 10 bases of the junction left unmatched. Germline CDR1 MNHEY, CDR2 SVGAGI. This CDR3 reads CASRPPGTGVNEQYF. CDR3 nucleotides: TGTGCCAGCAGGCCTCCCGGGACAGGGGTTAACGAGCAGTACTTC.

This clone was counted once. The V call is TRBV7-2, the J call TRBJ1-1; unclear D gene. CDR3 length: 15 residues. From germline, CDR1 is SGHTA and CDR2 FQGNSA. Trimming stripped 2 bases from V and 1 base from J, with 11 bases between. The CDR3 loop reads CASSLYVRTNTEAFF. The CDR3 DNA reads as TGTGCCAGCAGCTTATATGTCAGAACGAACACTGAAGCTTTCTTT.

The chain employs TRBV5-1 and TRBJ1-6, with D hard to call. V lost 4 bases, J lost 8 bases, and 13 bases lay in between. There are 14 residues in the CDR3. CDR1 is SGHRS and CDR2 is YFSETQ in the germline V gene. CDR3 loop: CASSRLDGHSPLHF. CDR3 nucleotides: TGCGCCAGCAGCCGACTAGACGGACATTCACCCCTCCACTTT.

This CDR3 is CASSQEGRQGRAFF. CDR3 nucleotides: TGTGCCAGCAGCCAAGAAGGAAGACAGGGCCGAGCTTTCTTT. The gene calls are TRBV3-1 (or the pseudogene TRBV3-2) and TRBJ1-1, with TRBD1 matching 7 bases. The germline gives CDR1 LGHDT, CDR2 YNNKEL (reference sequence). Germline trimming cut 0 bases from V and 10 bases from J; bases unmatched to any gene: 8. The CDR3 has 14 residues.

CDR3 in amino acids: CAISEREDRAEETQYF. In DNA, the CDR3 is TGTGCCATCAGTGAGCGCGAGGACAGGGCTGAAGAGACCCAGTACTTC. This chain joins TRBV10-3 and TRBJ2-5, with 8 bases that match TRBD1. The V gene end was trimmed by 2 bases and the J gene end by 3 bases; junction bases not matched to a gene: 8. CDR1 ENHRY and CDR2 SYGVKD come from the germline V gene. The CDR3 runs 16 residues.

This clone was counted between two and nine times. This chain links TRBV5-1 with TRBJ1-1, with 8 nucleotides matching TRBD1. Looked up from germline, CDR1 is SGHRS and CDR2 is YFSETQ. V shed 0 bases, J shed 6 bases, and the junction held 4 bases outside the gene matches. This CDR3 is built from 14 residues. Here the CDR3 DNA reads TGCGCCAGCAGCTTGGAGCTACAGGGGGCTGAAGCTTTCTTT. This sequence encodes CASSLELQGAEAFF. The full variable domain, with the rest looked up from reference TRBV5-1 and TRBJ1-1, is KAGVTQTPRYLIKTRGQQVTLSCSPISGHRSVSWYQQTPGQGLQFLFEYFSETQRNKGNFPGRFSGRQFSNSRSEMNVSTLELGDSALYLCASSLELQGAEAFFGQGTRLTVV.

This clone turned up a few times. The V gene is TRBV20-1, the J gene TRBJ2-7, with a possible D match to TRBD2 (5 bases). V lost 3 bases to trimming and J lost 4 bases, with 13 bases between them. This CDR3 has 13 residues. Germline V gene lookup returns CDR1 DFQATT and CDR2 SNEGSKA (reference sequence). The CDR3 loop is CSASSGIGYEQYF. The CDR3 region has the DNA TGCAGTGCTAGTTCGGGGATCGGGTACGAGCAGTACTTC.

V and J are TRBV5-4 and TRBJ1-6; possible D gene TRBD1, 6 bases. With 1 base removed from V and 12 bases from J, the gap between germline ends came to 17 bases. The CDR3 has 15 residues. CDR1 SGHNT and CDR2 YYREEE come from the germline V gene (reference sequence). CDR3 coding DNA: TGTGCCAGCAGCTTGACGACAGGCCGAAGGGGACCCCTCCACTTT. Amino acid sequence: CASSLTTGRRGPLHF.

This clone was recorded only once. CDR3 loop: CASSPPSGRPSGDTQYF. The CDR3, as DNA: TGTGCCAGCTCACCGCCCAGCGGGAGGCCCAGCGGAGATACGCAGTATTTT. The J gene is TRBJ2-3, the V gene TRBV18; TRBD2 agrees at 9 bases. The V segment lost 3 bases and the J segment 5 bases; nucleotides outside the gene matches: 12. The germline gives CDR1 KGHSH, CDR2 LQKENI. The CDR3 consists of 17 residues.

The J gene is TRBJ2-7, the V gene TRBV11-3; 8 bases are a match to TRBD1. V was clipped by 1 base and J by 8 bases; unmatched bases: 7. Looked up from germline, CDR1 is SGHNT and CDR2 is YENEEA. This CDR3 region has 14 residues. The CDR3 coding sequence is TGTGCCAGCAGCTTAGGTGGGACAGGAAATCAGCAGTACTTC. The encoded protein is CASSLGGTGNQQYF.

This chain uses TRBV5-1 with TRBJ2-1; 13 bases align to TRBD2. V lost 4 bases to trimming and J lost 0 bases; unmatched junction nucleotides: 4. The germline V gene has CDR1 SGHRS and CDR2 YFSETQ. There are 17 residues in the CDR3. DNA of the CDR3: TGCGCCAGCAGCATCGGACTAGCGGGAGTCTCCTACAATGAGCAGTTCTTC. Its protein product is CASSIGLAGVSYNEQFF. Complete variable domain (other parts from reference TRBV5-1 and TRBJ2-1): KAGVTQTPRYLIKTRGQQVTLSCSPISGHRSVSWYQQTPGQGLQFLFEYFSETQRNKGNFPGRFSGRQFSNSRSEMNVSTLELGDSALYLCASSIGLAGVSYNEQFFGPGTRLTVL.

The chain uses TRBV11-3 and TRBJ2-7, with 9 bases aligning to TRBD1. This CDR3 contains 17 residues. V trimming: 2 bases; J trimming: 0 bases; junction bases outside the gene matches: 8. Germline CDR1 is SGHNT and CDR2 is YENEEA. CDR3 amino acids: CASSLFGTGTISYEQYF. CDR3 coding DNA: TGTGCCAGCAGCTTATTCGGGACAGGGACAATCTCCTACGAGCAGTACTTC.

The chain joins TRBV7-8 to TRBJ2-1; maybe TRBD1 (6 bases). The V end was cut by 2 bases, the J end by 4 bases, with 9 bases between. CDR1 is SGHVS and CDR2 is FQNEAQ in the germline V gene. The CDR3 is 14 residues long. The CDR3 loop is CASSLQGQYNEQFF. In nucleotides, the CDR3 is TGTGCCAGCAGCTTACAGGGACAATACAATGAGCAGTTCTTC.

The chain couples TRBV7-2 to TRBJ2-3; the match to TRBD2 covers 8 bases. This CDR3 is built from 16 residues. Germline-derived CDR1 and CDR2 are SGHTA and FQGNSA. The V gene end was trimmed by 5 bases and the J gene end by 2 bases; junction bases not matched to a gene: 9. This chain's CDR3 is CASSLSGTLYTDTQYF. The CDR3, as DNA: TGTGCCAGCAGCCTTAGCGGGACCCTATACACAGATACGCAGTATTTT.

The genes are TRBV10-3 and TRBJ2-7; D is unclear. V was shortened by 3 bases and J by 7 bases, with 7 bases between the two germline ends. The CDR3 has 11 amino acids. Germline values: CDR1 ENHRY, CDR2 SYGVKD. Here the CDR3 DNA reads TGTGCCATCAGTGATAATGCGGAGCAGTACTTC. Its translation: CAISDNAEQYF.

This sequence joins TRBV7-6 and TRBJ1-1; no reliable D call. CDR1 is SGHVS and CDR2 is FNYEAQ in the germline V gene. Trimming pared 2 bases from V and 1 base from J, leaving 11 bases between. The CDR3 contains 15 residues. The CDR3 loop reads CASSLSRSRNTEAFF. DNA of the CDR3: TGTGCCAGCAGCTTATCTCGTTCCCGGAACACTGAAGCTTTCTTT.